A selection of T cell receptor beta chains follows, all from one sample in a study of early T cells in non-severe SARS-CoV-2 infection. A single record per CDR3 protein comes from TCRdb applying MiXCR to the 5' RACE reads. The repertoire holds tens of thousands of distinct CDR3 sequences, with 5.5% to 7.5% as singletons. Sequencing was carried out using whole blood. These receptors came from an adult who was a healthcare worker with PCR-confirmed SARS-CoV-2 infection or an uninfected control (not recorded which). The CDR3 runs from the conserved cysteine through the conserved F or W. D genes are given only for firm matches. Only part of the rows carry a size: once, few, many, or a class if the clone is expanded.

v_call	j_call	d_call	clone_size	cdr3_aa	cdr3_nt
TRBV27	TRBJ2-1	.	few	CASSSPVHNEQFF	TGTGCCAGCAGTTCGCCGGTTCACAATGAGCAGTTCTTC
TRBV20-1	TRBJ2-2	.	few	CSAPFRTANTGELFF	TGCAGTGCCCCCTTCAGGACAGCAAACACCGGGGAGCTGTTTTTT
TRBV19	TRBJ2-3	TRBD2	many	CASSLRRRGGGDTQYF	TGTGCCAGTAGTCTCCGCCGGCGGGGGGGCGGTGATACGCAGTATTTT
TRBV4-3	TRBJ1-1	.	many	CASSRLPTGTEAFF	TGCGCCAGCAGCCGGCTACCGACCGGGACAGAAGCTTTCTTT
TRBV12-3/TRBV12-4	TRBJ2-7	.	many	CASSLTYPAYEQYF	TGTGCCAGCAGTTTGACGTACCCCGCCTACGAGCAGTACTTC
TRBV20-1	TRBJ1-1	.	.	CSAHLGEAFF	TGCAGTGCCCATTTAGGTGAAGCTTTCTTT
TRBV7-2	TRBJ2-1	.	many	CASSLVGVQVSYNEQFF	TGTGCCAGCAGCTTAGTGGGGGTCCAAGTCTCCTACAATGAGCAGTTCTTC
TRBV15	TRBJ1-1	.	many	CATSRDRQVRRNTEAFF	TGTGCCACCAGCAGAGATCGGCAGGTGCGGAGGAACACTGAAGCTTTCTTT
TRBV30	TRBJ1-2	TRBD1	many	CAWSFQGARGYTF	TGTGCCTGGAGTTTCCAGGGGGCGCGGGGCTACACCTTC
TRBV20-1	TRBJ1-2	.	medium-sized	CSASKGYGYTF	TGCAGTGCTAGTAAAGGCTATGGCTACACCTTC
TRBV28	TRBJ1-3	TRBD1	few	CASSLPIGTAGNTIYF	TGTGCCAGCAGTTTACCGATTGGGACAGCTGGAAACACCATATATTTT
TRBV9	TRBJ2-7	.	few	CASSVAPVTYEQYF	TGTGCCAGCAGCGTAGCGCCAGTTACCTACGAGCAGTACTTC
TRBV7-2	TRBJ1-2	.	many	CASSLDIDYGYTF	TGTGCCAGCAGCCTAGACATTGACTATGGCTACACCTTC
TRBV5-5	TRBJ2-7	TRBD1	.	CASSLGVGQASYEQYF	TGTGCCAGCAGCTTGGGGGTAGGACAGGCCTCCTACGAGCAGTACTTC
TRBV7-2	TRBJ1-1	.	many	CASRENTEAFF	TGTGCCAGCAGGGAGAACACTGAAGCTTTCTTT
TRBV18	TRBJ2-7	.	many	CASSWTASSYEQYF	TGTGCCAGCTCCTGGACCGCGAGCTCCTACGAGCAGTACTTC
TRBV11-2	TRBJ2-1	TRBD1	many	CASSSRDRGNEQFF	TGTGCCAGCAGCTCCCGGGACAGGGGCAATGAGCAGTTCTTC
TRBV9	TRBJ2-5	TRBD1	many	CASSQDRSWETQYF	TGTGCCAGCAGCCAGGACAGGTCGTGGGAGACCCAGTACTTC
TRBV3-1	TRBJ2-3	.	many	CASSQMGPTDTQYF	TGTGCCAGCAGCCAAATGGGGCCAACAGATACGCAGTATTTT
TRBV24-1	TRBJ2-3	.	medium-sized	CATSGHKARTDTQYF	TGTGCCACCAGTGGCCACAAGGCCCGTACAGATACGCAGTATTTT
TRBV6-5	TRBJ1-1	.	many	CASSPLGSPNTEAFF	TGTGCCAGCAGCCCCCTAGGCAGCCCGAACACTGAAGCTTTCTTT
TRBV2	TRBJ2-5	TRBD2	few	CASSERGLAGGPLYQETQYF	TGTGCCAGCAGTGAACGCGGACTAGCGGGGGGGCCCCTGTACCAAGAGACCCAGTACTTC
TRBV7-3	TRBJ2-3	.	many	CASSEGTDTQYF	TGTGCCAGCAGCGAGGGAACAGATACGCAGTATTTT
TRBV20-1	TRBJ2-1	TRBD2	many	CSALPLVAGDSYNEQFF	TGCAGCGCCCTTCCACTTGTGGCGGGGGACTCCTACAATGAGCAGTTCTTC
TRBV15	TRBJ2-5	TRBD1	many	CATSTTGGETQYF	TGTGCCACCAGCACCACAGGGGGAGAGACCCAGTACTTC
TRBV6-5	TRBJ2-7	TRBD2	many	CATRLAGVNEQYF	TGTGCCACCAGACTAGCGGGAGTCAACGAGCAGTACTTC
TRBV7-2	TRBJ2-2	.	many	CASSLGPAGNTGELFF	TGTGCCAGCAGCTTAGGACCCGCGGGGAACACCGGGGAGCTGTTTTTT
TRBV19	TRBJ2-7	.	many	CASSAGTIYEQYF	TGTGCCAGTAGTGCCGGGACCATCTACGAGCAGTACTTC
TRBV28	TRBJ2-3	.	many	CASRDASTHTQYF	TGTGCCAGCAGGGACGCATCAACCCATACGCAGTATTTT
TRBV19	TRBJ2-7	TRBD1	many	CASSRVPGQGSHEQYF	TGTGCCAGTAGTAGAGTCCCGGGACAGGGGTCCCACGAGCAGTACTTC
TRBV28	TRBJ1-1	.	many	CASSDDMNTEAFF	TGTGCCAGCAGTGACGACATGAACACTGAAGCTTTCTTT
TRBV6-1	TRBJ2-1	.	many	CASSSSSPPGEQFF	TGTGCCAGCAGTTCCTCTAGCCCCCCGGGTGAGCAGTTCTTC
TRBV5-1	TRBJ1-6	TRBD1	few	CASSPDRDGSPLHF	TGCGCCAGCAGCCCCGACAGGGATGGTTCACCCCTCCACTTT
TRBV7-3	TRBJ1-1	.	.	CASSPGGGMNTEAFF	TGTGCCAGCAGCCCAGGTGGGGGGATGAACACTGAAGCTTTCTTT
TRBV5-1	TRBJ1-1	TRBD1	many	CASSLVRGPAFF	TGCGCCAGCAGCTTGGTGAGGGGGCCGGCTTTCTTT
TRBV2	TRBJ2-6	TRBD2	few	CASSEYGGGISGANVLTF	TGTGCCAGCAGTGAATACGGCGGGGGTATCTCTGGGGCCAACGTCCTGACTTTC
TRBV5-4	TRBJ2-1	TRBD2	many	CASTQTSPSYNEQFF	TGTGCCAGCACCCAGACTAGCCCGTCTTACAATGAGCAGTTCTTC
TRBV16	TRBJ2-7	.	many	CASSQLQTYEQYF	TGTGCCAGCAGCCAATTGCAAACCTACGAGCAGTACTTC
TRBV7-9	TRBJ1-3	.	few	CASSPPPPGEAGNTIYF	TGTGCCAGCAGCCCACCCCCCCCCGGGGAGGCTGGAAACACCATATATTTT
TRBV20-1	TRBJ1-3	.	.	CSAKSWGVSSGNTIYF	TGCAGTGCTAAGAGTTGGGGCGTTAGCTCTGGAAACACCATATATTTT
TRBV30	TRBJ1-1	TRBD1	many	CAWRGTGGTEAFF	TGTGCCTGGAGGGGAACAGGGGGCACTGAAGCTTTCTTT
TRBV18	TRBJ2-7	.	many	CASSGTIPLEQYF	TGTGCCAGCTCCGGGACGATCCCTCTCGAGCAGTACTTC
TRBV7-2	TRBJ2-3	.	many	CASSPGAGVDTQYF	TGTGCCAGCAGCCCCGGGGCAGGGGTGGATACGCAGTATTTT
TRBV7-9	TRBJ1-5	.	.	CASSLGSTNQPQHF	TGTGCCAGCAGCTTAGGATCTACCAATCAGCCCCAGCATTTT
TRBV29-1	TRBJ1-1	.	many	CSVRRGQGPSATEAFF	TGCAGCGTACGCAGAGGTCAGGGCCCGAGCGCCACTGAAGCTTTCTTT
TRBV12-3/TRBV12-4	TRBJ1-1	.	many	CASSLGGSTEAFF	TGTGCCAGCAGTTTAGGGGGAAGCACTGAAGCTTTCTTT
TRBV29-1	TRBJ1-2	TRBD1	few	CSVDPGGSYGYTF	TGCAGCGTTGATCCAGGGGGCAGCTATGGCTACACCTTC
TRBV29-1	TRBJ2-1	.	many	CSGVRDSNNEQFF	TGCAGCGGTGTGAGGGACTCAAACAATGAGCAGTTCTTC
TRBV7-9	TRBJ1-2	.	few	CASSLGEGDGYTF	TGTGCCAGCAGCTTAGGGGAGGGAGATGGCTACACCTTC
TRBV29-1	TRBJ2-5	.	many	CSVEAGRGETQYF	TGCAGCGTTGAAGCAGGGCGCGGGGAGACCCAGTACTTC
TRBV29-1	TRBJ1-1	.	few	CSVEQGNTEAFF	TGCAGCGTTGAACAGGGTAACACTGAAGCTTTCTTT
TRBV27	TRBJ1-4	TRBD1	.	CASRDRGSLREKLFF	TGTGCCAGTCGGGACAGGGGTTCCCTTAGAGAAAAACTGTTTTTT
TRBV6-5	TRBJ1-3	TRBD1	many	CASSYSNRPGGINTIYF	TGTGCCAGCAGTTACTCGAATAGGCCAGGGGGAATAAACACCATATATTTT
TRBV4-1	TRBJ2-3	.	many	CASSLLTSTDTQYF	TGCGCCAGCAGCCTCTTGACTAGCACAGATACGCAGTATTTT
TRBV12-3/TRBV12-4	TRBJ1-6	.	many	CASSLGSGSPLHF	TGTGCCAGCAGTTTAGGGAGCGGCTCACCCCTCCACTTT
TRBV7-2	TRBJ1-1	.	many	CASSNPPMNTEAFF	TGTGCCAGCAGCAACCCTCCTATGAACACTGAAGCTTTCTTT
TRBV12-3/TRBV12-4	TRBJ2-4	.	many	CASSLNRNIQYF	TGTGCCAGCAGTTTAAACAGAAACATTCAGTACTTC
TRBV28	TRBJ1-1	.	.	CASSPGQTRWTEAFF	TGTGCCAGCAGTCCTGGACAAACCAGATGGACTGAAGCTTTCTTT
TRBV3-1	TRBJ1-2	.	many	CASSQIARGWLGYTF	TGTGCCAGCAGCCAAATTGCCCGGGGTTGGTTGGGCTACACCTTC